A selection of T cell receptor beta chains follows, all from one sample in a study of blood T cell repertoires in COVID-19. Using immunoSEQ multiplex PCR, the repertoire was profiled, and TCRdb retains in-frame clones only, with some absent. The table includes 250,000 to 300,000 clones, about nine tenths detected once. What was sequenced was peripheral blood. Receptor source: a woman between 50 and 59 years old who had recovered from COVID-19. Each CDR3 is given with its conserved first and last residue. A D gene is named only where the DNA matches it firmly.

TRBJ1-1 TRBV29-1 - CSVEDYRVVGAFF TGCAGCGTTGAAGATTACAGGGTAGTCGGAGCTTTCTTT
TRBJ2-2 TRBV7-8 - CASSFEPGTGELFF TGTGCCAGCAGCTTCGAGCCCGGGACCGGGGAGCTGTTTTTT
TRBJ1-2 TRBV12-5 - CASGTNYGYTF TGTGCTAGTGGCACAAACTATGGCTACACCTTC
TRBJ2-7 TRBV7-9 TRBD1 CASSLVMGAGGRYEQYF TGTGCCAGCAGCTTAGTAATGGGGGCAGGGGGCAGGTACGAGCAGTACTTC
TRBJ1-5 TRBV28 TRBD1 CASSAPGTGGSIKPQHF TGTGCCAGCAGTGCCCCCGGGACAGGGGGCTCCATAAAGCCCCAGCATTTT
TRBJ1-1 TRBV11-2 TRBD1 CASSPHGTVNTEAFF TGTGCCAGCAGCCCCCACGGGACAGTGAACACTGAAGCTTTCTTT
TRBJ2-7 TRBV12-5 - CASVNRGHEQYF TGTGCTAGTGTCAATAGGGGCCACGAGCAGTACTTC
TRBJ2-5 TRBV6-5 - CASSYSGRKETQYF TGTGCCAGCAGTTACTCTGGCCGAAAGGAGACCCAGTACTTC
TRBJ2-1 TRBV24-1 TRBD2 CATSGTSGAYNEQFF TGTGCCACCAGTGGGACTAGCGGAGCCTACAATGAGCAGTTCTTC
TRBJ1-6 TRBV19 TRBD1 CASSMGTGSNSPLHF TGTGCCAGTAGTATGGGGACAGGGTCGAATTCACCCCTCCACTTT
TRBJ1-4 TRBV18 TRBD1 CASSPQGETGSNEKLFF TGTGCCAGCTCACCACAGGGAGAGACAGGGAGTAATGAAAAACTGTTTTTT
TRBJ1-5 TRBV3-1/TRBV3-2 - CASSQKLGGSLQPQHF TGTGCCAGCAGCCAAAAGCTGGGGGGGTCCCTTCAGCCCCAGCATTTT
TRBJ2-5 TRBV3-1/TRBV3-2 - CASSQDLGKETQYF TGTGCCAGCAGCCAAGATCTGGGCAAAGAGACCCAGTACTTC
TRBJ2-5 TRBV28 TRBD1 CASSSTTTGLGRETQYF TGTGCCAGCAGTTCAACCACGACAGGGTTGGGACGAGAGACCCAGTACTTC
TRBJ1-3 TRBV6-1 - CASSEWEGSGNTIYF TGTGCCAGCAGTGAATGGGAGGGGTCTGGAAACACCATATATTTT